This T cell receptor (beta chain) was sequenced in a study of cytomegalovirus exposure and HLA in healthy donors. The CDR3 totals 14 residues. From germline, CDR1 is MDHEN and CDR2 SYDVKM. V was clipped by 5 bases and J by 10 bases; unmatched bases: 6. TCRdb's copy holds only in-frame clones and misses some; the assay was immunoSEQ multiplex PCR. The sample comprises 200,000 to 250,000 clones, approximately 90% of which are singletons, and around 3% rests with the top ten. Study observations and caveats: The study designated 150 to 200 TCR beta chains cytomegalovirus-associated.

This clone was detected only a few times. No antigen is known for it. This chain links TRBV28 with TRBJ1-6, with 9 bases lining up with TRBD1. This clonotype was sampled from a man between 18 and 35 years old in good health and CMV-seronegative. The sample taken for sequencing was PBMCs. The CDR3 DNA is TGTGCCAGCAGTGACGGACAGGGGATCTCACCCCTCCACTTT. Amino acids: CASSDGQGISPLHF.